This entry describes one T cell receptor beta chain. Method: immunoSEQ multiplex PCR; TCRdb's copy keeps in-frame clones and lacks some. This table holds around 240,000 clones, around 90% found once. This entry belongs to a study of blood T cell repertoires in COVID-19. The CDR3 is 16 amino acids. V dropped 3 bases and J dropped 0 bases, with 13 bases sitting between them. The germline gives CDR1 SGHRS, CDR2 YFSETQ. Sequencing was performed on PBMCs or T cells enriched from blood (not recorded which). The genes are TRBV5-1 and TRBJ2-1; D might be TRBD2 (5 bases). The sequence was obtained from a man in his fifties or sixties who had been exposed to COVID-19. The CDR3 spells CASSSPSGSSYNEQFF. CDR3 in DNA: TGCGCCAGCAGCTCACCATCGGGGAGCTCCTACAATGAGCAGTTCTTC.